Sequencing of this T cell receptor beta chain was carried out in a study of T cells in Graves' hyperthyroidism and ophthalmopathy (dated by TCRdb to 2018 to 2020). For the study in its entirety: Peripheral blood samples were taken at initial diagnosis, before any treatment was given. To identify distinguishing TCR V-J signatures, a discovery cohort of around 100 patients was used, comprising 40 to 45 with Graves' ophthalmopathy and 57 with stable Graves' hyperthyroidism. Prospective prediction of ophthalmopathy was tested in an independent validation cohort consisting of roughly 19 hyperthyroidism patients and some 16 patients who later progressed to ophthalmopathy. TCR Vbeta CDR3 sequencing of around 130 peripheral blood samples (roughly 43 ophthalmopathy, 75 hyperthyroidism and about 17 progressor patients) is reported in the paper. Once sampling was done, hyperthyroidism patients were given methimazole at a starting dose of 30 mg daily, whereas ophthalmopathy patients were given high-dose intravenous methylprednisolone. The 100 discovery patients were randomly divided into training and test sets at a 7:3 ratio. In addition, the study compared T-cell repertoires in thyroid tissue and in blood from six Graves' hyperthyroidism patients.

In the ophthalmopathy patients, disease was moderately to severely active, with a Clinical Activity Score of 3 or more, a NOSPECS grade of 4 or more, and a duration of less than 3 months. Patients with uncontrolled infections, other autoimmune diseases, pregnancy or lactation were excluded. Diagnoses were based on clinical symptoms, serum thyroxine and TRAb, thyroid ultrasound and orbital computed tomography. PBMCs were separated from under 11 ml of fresh peripheral blood using Ficoll-Paque density gradient centrifugation. Trizol reagent was used to extract total RNA, and RNA quality was then checked on an Agilent 2100 Bioanalyzer. Study-wide findings and limitations: A model built on a 13 V-J signature distinguished ophthalmopathy from stable hyperthyroidism, reaching roughly 88% sensitivity and about 81% specificity in cross-validation and 80%/75% in testing. Most expanded thyroid clonotypes (frequency above 0.001) were also detected in blood, a finding suggesting that blood repertoires may reflect thyroid immune responses. No statistical method was used to fix the sample size in advance, and group allocation was not hidden from the investigators. During validation, the model predicted progression to ophthalmopathy a median of approximately 6.5 months ahead of onset, with around 71% sensitivity and around 72% specificity.

From the cysteine up to the phenylalanine, the CDR3 has a length of 14 residues. Only the CDR3 DNA stays, 42 bases, in frame from base 1. CDR1 SGDLS and CDR2 YYNGEE were looked up in the germline V gene. Trimming leaves V shorter by 3 bases and J shorter by 6 bases, with the junction holding 4 bases beyond the gene matches. The TCR beta CDR3 regions were amplified from the RNA transcripts. The TCR CDR3 was subjected to a first round of RT-PCR using the HTBI primer set and the Qiagen OneStep RT-PCR kit. The libraries were constructed in a second round of multiplex PCR and then size-selected and purified. The libraries were sequenced on an Illumina HiSeq2000 using paired-end 100 bp reads. The paper's data handling went like this. SOAPnuke was used to process the raw data, throwing out any read that contained adapters or uncalled bases, had a mean Phred below 15, or lacked an exact constant-primer or identifier match. High-quality paired reads were merged using COPE v1.2.5, and each unique nucleotide sequence was defined as a clonotype. Clonotypes were aligned to IMGT TRBV, TRBD and TRBJ reference segments using MiTCR v1.1. The analysis included only V-J combinations with a frequency above 0.0001, which together covered more than 98% of the repertoires. The TCS score was defined as the ratio of F50 (clonal expansion) to E x V (chaos), calculated using BLOSUM62-based TCRdist between CDR3 peptides within each V-J. Welch's t-statistics and random forest reduced around 520 V-J features to roughly 13, which were used in a naive Bayes classifier (R e1071). TCRdb passed the public sequencing reads through fastp at Q25 and MiXCR, retaining productive beta sequences. Every distinct CDR3 protein forms one entry, paired with its most common genes and DNA. The authors' filters were not applied to this entry. Recorded for this sample are about 520,000 distinct CDR3 sequences; around 22% of them occurred a single time. The leading ten clones occupy about 11% of the sample.

This clonotype was seen ten or more times. This clone's antigen is unknown. Within one base of it there is no much larger clone, and no base qualities were kept. The source of this sequence is a woman aged 25 to 45 with Graves' ophthalmopathy. The chain was built from TRBV9 and TRBJ2-3; 10 bases in the junction line up with TRBD1. Sequenced sample: blood. CDR3 protein: CASSETGGRDTQYF. The sequenced DNA is TGTGCCAGCAGCGAGACAGGGGGCCGGGATACGCAGTATTTT.